These 15 T cell receptor beta chains came from one sample sequenced in a study of sequential checkpoint blockade in melanoma. Treatment defined: randomized to nivolumab then ipilimumab (arm A) or the reverse (arm B). Generated by immunoSEQ multiplex PCR, the TCRdb table keeps only in-frame clones and is missing some. The table has almost 20,000 clones, roughly four fifths seen once. Sequences were derived from CD8+ T cells sorted from blood (inferred from file names), sampled from a patient given nivolumab and ipilimumab in sequence. The receptors stem from a human donor with melanoma.

This clone occurred a few times. V and J are TRBV27 and TRBJ2-7; 9 bases are shared with TRBD1. The CDR3 has 15 amino acids. V lost 6 bases, J lost 1 base, and 7 bases stayed unmatched. The germline CDR1 and CDR2 sequences are MNHEY and SMNVEV (reference sequence). In DNA, the CDR3 is TGTGCCAGCAGCGTAACAGGGACAGGGTCCTACGAGCAGTACTTC. Its protein is CASSVTGTGSYEQYF.

J is TRBJ1-3 and V is TRBV5-8; TRBD1 is a possible D gene (5 bases). Germline CDR1 is SGHTS and CDR2 is YDEGEE. Trimming cost V 1 base and J 3 bases, with 11 bases left between them. The CDR3 covers 15 residues. The CDR3 loop is CASSLRSRDGNTIYF. DNA for the CDR3: TGTGCCAGCAGCTTGAGGAGCAGGGATGGAAACACCATATATTTT. Combining the CDR3 with reference TRBV5-8 and TRBJ1-3 gives the whole variable domain EAGVTQSPTHLIKTRGQQATLRCSPISGHTSVYWYQQALGLGLQFLLWYDEGEERNRGNFPPRFSGRQFPNYSSELNVNALELEDSALYLCASSLRSRDGNTIYFGEGSWLTVV.

This chain joins TRBV27 and TRBJ2-5; TRBD2 aligns across 8 bases. In germline, CDR1 is MNHEY, CDR2 SMNVEV (reference sequence). V lost 3 bases and J lost 1; bases outside the gene matches: 7. This CDR3 has 16 residues. In DNA form, the CDR3 reads TGTGCCAGCAGTTTTCTTAGCCTAGCGGGCCAAGAGACCCAGTACTTC. Translation: CASSFLSLAGQETQYF.

This clone was observed a few times. The chain links TRBV5-8 to TRBJ1-1, with 8 bases lining up with TRBD1. Per the germline V gene, CDR1 is SGHTS and CDR2 is YDEGEE. The CDR3 length is 14 residues. Trimming cost V 7 bases and J 1 base; bases outside gene matches: 6. The CDR3 here is CASGPGTGNTEAFF. Written as DNA, the CDR3 is TGTGCCAGCGGACCCGGGACAGGGAACACTGAAGCTTTCTTT. The full variable domain, its missing parts supplied by reference TRBV5-8 and TRBJ1-1, is EAGVTQSPTHLIKTRGQQATLRCSPISGHTSVYWYQQALGLGLQFLLWYDEGEERNRGNFPPRFSGRQFPNYSSELNVNALELEDSALYLCASGPGTGNTEAFFGQGTRLTVV.

The chain combines TRBV19 with TRBJ1-5; 9 positions match TRBD1. Germline-derived CDR1 and CDR2 are LNHDA and SQIVND (reference sequence). CDR3 length: 17 amino acids. Trimming at V came to 3 bases and at J to 6 bases, leaving 12 bases not matched to a gene. The CDR3 DNA follows: TGTGCCAGTAGTATCCTACACCGGGACAGGGATAGTCAGCCCCAGCATTTT. Translated: CASSILHRDRDSQPQHF. Using reference TRBV19 and TRBJ1-5 for the parts outside the CDR3, the full variable domain is DGGITQSPKYLFRKEGQNVTLSCEQNLNHDAMYWYRQDPGQGLRLIYYSQIVNDFQKGDIAEGYSVSREKKESFPLTVTSAQKNPTAFYLCASSILHRDRDSQPQHFGDGTRLSIL.

This chain joins TRBV5-1 and TRBJ2-1, with D tentatively TRBD1 (5 bases). Trimming removed 3 bases from V and 4 bases from J, with 17 bases in between. CDR1 and CDR2 (germline): SGHRS, YFSETQ. The CDR3 contains 16 residues. CDR3 in amino acids: CASSSTTDSLYNEQFF. DNA for the CDR3: TGCGCCAGCAGCTCCACGACCGACAGCCTTTACAATGAGCAGTTCTTC.

The chain has TRBV25-1 and TRBJ2-5, with TRBD1 as a possible D gene (5 bases). Near its end, the DNA agrees better with TRBJ2-7, so the J call may be wrong. The CDR3 is made up of 15 amino acids. From germline, CDR1 is MGHDK and CDR2 SYGVNS. The CDR3 here is CASSEVIGHPYEQYF. DNA of the CDR3: TGTGCCAGCAGTGAGGTTATTGGACACCCCTACGAGCAGTACTTC.

The gene calls are TRBV4-2 and TRBJ2-7; 9 bases match TRBD1. Trimming cost V 3 bases and J 1 base; bases outside gene matches: 10. This CDR3 has 17 residues. Germline V gene sequence: CDR1 LGHNA, CDR2 YNFKEQ. CDR3 nucleotides: TGTGCCAGCAGCCACGGACAGGGGAGGACACGATCCTACGAGCAGTACTTC. Translating it yields CASSHGQGRTRSYEQYF.

This clone was seen a single time. The chain joins TRBV25-1 to TRBJ2-2; possibly TRBD2 for D (6 bases). The ends were cut back, 1 base at V and 1 base at J, with 16 bases in the middle. From germline, CDR1 is MGHDK and CDR2 SYGVNS. The CDR3 is made up of 18 amino acids. The CDR3 sequence: CASSEWGGTTGNTGELFF. CDR3 DNA: TGTGCCAGCAGTGAATGGGGCGGGACGACCGGGAACACCGGGGAGCTGTTTTTT.

V is TRBV7-8 and J is TRBJ2-5, with TRBD1 matching 7 bases. Germline V CDR1 and CDR2: SGHVS, FQNEAQ. Unmatched junction bases numbered 10, after V lost 1 base and J lost 2 bases. The CDR3 length is 17 residues. CDR3 nucleotides: TGTGCCAGCAGCTTAGAAGCTGATCCGGGACAGCAAGAGACCCAGTACTTC. It codes for CASSLEADPGQQETQYF.

This clone was seen only once. The J gene is TRBJ2-6, the V gene TRBV19; TRBD1 matches at 9 bases. The CDR3 totals 19 residues. Germline V CDR1 and CDR2: LNHDA, SQIVND (reference sequence). V was clipped by 5 bases and J by 2 bases; unmatched bases: 13. The CDR3 nucleotides are TGTGCCAGTAGTGCGTTACAGGGGGCGGATTATCCTGGGGCCAACGTCCTGACTTTC. Translating gives CASSALQGADYPGANVLTF. The full variable domain, rest sourced from reference TRBV19 and TRBJ2-6, is DGGITQSPKYLFRKEGQNVTLSCEQNLNHDAMYWYRQDPGQGLRLIYYSQIVNDFQKGDIAEGYSVSREKKESFPLTVTSAQKNPTAFYLCASSALQGADYPGANVLTFGAGSRLTVL.

V gene TRBV13 combines with J gene TRBJ2-7, with D maybe TRBD2 (5 bases). CDR3 length: 14 residues. Trimming left V 3 bases short and J 2 bases short, with 11 bases between. From germline, CDR1 is PRHDT and CDR2 FYEKMQ (reference sequence). The CDR3 reads CASSLGGSAYEQYF. The CDR3 DNA follows: TGTGCCAGCAGCTTGGGCGGGTCAGCCTACGAGCAGTACTTC. The variable domain in full, completed from reference TRBV13 and TRBJ2-7, reads AAGVIQSPRHLIKEKRETATLKCYPIPRHDTVYWYQQGPGQDPQFLISFYEKMQSDKGSIPDRFSAQQFSDYHSELNMSSLELGDSALYFCASSLGGSAYEQYFGPGTRLTVT.

This clone was counted a single time. The chain joins TRBV4-1 to TRBJ2-3, with 11 bases aligning to TRBD1. Germline V lookup: CDR1 MGHRA, CDR2 YSYEKL. This CDR3 contains 18 residues. V lost 4 bases and J lost 5; bases outside the gene matches: 14. This CDR3 is CASSPGPGQGVSVDTQYF. The CDR3 DNA sequence: TGCGCCAGCAGCCCGGGGCCGGGACAGGGGGTTAGCGTAGATACGCAGTATTTT.

The rearrangement links TRBV21-1 to TRBJ2-1; the table assigns TRBD1, which was not confirmed against the DNA. TRBV21-1 is labeled a pseudogene. The CDR3 is 13 amino acids. CDR3 nucleotide sequence: TGTGCCATCCCGGGACAGGGGGACAATGAGCAGTTCTTC. Protein sequence: CAIPGQGDNEQFF.

The chain carries TRBV28 and TRBJ1-6; 8 bases match TRBD1. J lost 2 bases, V lost 5 bases, and 8 bases had no gene match. The CDR3 is made up of 17 amino acids. The germline V gene has CDR1 MDHEN and CDR2 SYDVKM. The CDR3, as DNA: TGTGCCAGCAGTATCTACAGGGGGAGCCCCTATAATTCACCCCTCCACTTT. It translates to CASSIYRGSPYNSPLHF. Drawing the rest from reference TRBV28 and TRBJ1-6, the complete variable domain is DVKVTQSSRYLVKRTGEKVFLECVQDMDHENMFWYRQDPGLGLRLIYFSYDVKMKEKGDIPEGYSVSREKKERFSLILESASTNQTSMYLCASSIYRGSPYNSPLHFGNGTRLTVT.